This entry features one T cell receptor beta chain sequence. Its antigen remains unidentified. Germline V lookup: CDR1 SNHLY, CDR2 FYNNEI. The CDR3 is made up of 17 amino acids. The V gene lost 0 bases and the J gene lost 1 base, with 14 bases spanning the gap. This sample was included in a study of stem cell transplantation in POMP-related autoinflammatory disease. General observations from the study: Unique TRB V-J gene pairings were limited in number in patients with PRAID.

Sequencing used immunoSEQ multiplex PCR; TCRdb keeps in-frame clones, though not all of them. The sample includes over 60,000 clones, roughly 90% of them seen just once. This receptor was identified in a human patient with POMP-related autoinflammation and immune dysregulation (PRAID). These T cells may partly come from the graft donor. The chain recombines TRBV2 with TRBJ2-3, with D perhaps TRBD1 (6 bases). Material: CD4+ T cells from PBMCs, obtained after stem cell transplantation. The CDR3 DNA reads as TGTGCCAGCAGTGAAGCCAGTCCAGGGGCCCGCACAGATACGCAGTATTTT. Translation: CASSEASPGARTDTQYF.